Following are 3 T cell receptor beta chains from one sample sequenced in a study of blood T cells in healthy people across ages. The authors ran a second PCR of 7 to 11 cycles using a sample-barcoded 5' primer and a J-beta primer mix. TCRdb itself ran the 5' RACE reads through MiXCR, one entry per CDR3 protein. Among about 780,000 distinct CDR3 sequences listed, under 30% were seen once. The same specimen was also included in a second study, on T cells of mothers and their children.

Sequencing was carried out using blood. The origin of the receptors is a boy younger than 18 in good health.

CDR3 amino acids: CASSQSRQGALQNIQYF. The CDR3 DNA follows: TGTGCCAGCAGCCAAAGTCGACAGGGGGCACTGCAAAACATTCAGTACTTC. This sequence joins TRBV4-2 and TRBJ2-4; 10 bases match TRBD1. V gave up 2 bases and J gave up 5 bases; unmatched junction bases: 9. This CDR3 comprises 17 residues. CDR1 and CDR2 from the germline V gene are LGHNA and YNFKEQ.

The J gene is TRBJ2-3, the V gene TRBV4-1; 10 bases are a match to TRBD2. Germline CDR1 and CDR2: MGHRA and YSYEKL. The CDR3 sequence is 19 residues long. Trimming at V came to 4 bases and at J to 4 bases, leaving 17 bases not matched to a gene. The CDR3 sequence is CASSPRGPAGGPGSDTQYF. In DNA form, the CDR3 reads TGCGCCAGCAGCCCCCGAGGACCAGCGGGGGGGCCGGGGTCAGATACGCAGTATTTT.

In this sample, this clonotype turned up a few times. The chain recombines TRBV6-1 with TRBJ2-3; a weak D match, TRBD2 (7 bases). The CDR3 is 15 amino acids. V lost 7 bases and J lost 4, with 18 bases in between. Germline V gives CDR1 MNHNS, CDR2 SASEGT. The CDR3 region has the DNA TGTGCCAGCACTAAGGGGGGGGGTTCCCCAGATACGCAGTATTTT. Translating it yields CASTKGGGSPDTQYF.